A single sample gave rise to the 28 T cell receptor beta chains below, sequenced in a study of shared T cell receptors in the human thymus. Measured with immunoSEQ multiplex PCR; TCRdb has only the in-frame clones, and not every one. Of 700,000 or so clones in the sample, approximately 83% were seen once. Another study also made use of these data, one on human thymus T cells.

The sample taken for sequencing was thymocytes. The receptor set was obtained from a girl under three years old with a congenital heart defect.

The chain combines TRBV6-5 with TRBJ1-2; D not certain. The CDR3 runs 16 residues. The germline CDR1 and CDR2 sequences are MNHEY and SVGAGI. The V end was cut by 0 bases, the J end by 0 bases, with 11 bases between. This CDR3 is CASSYSARSSNYGYTF. The CDR3 DNA sequence: TGTGCCAGCAGTTACTCGGCCCGTTCGTCTAACTATGGCTACACCTTC.

J is TRBJ1-2 and V is TRBV5-1, with D possibly being TRBD1 (6 bases). The CDR3 runs to 15 residues. The V gene lost 0 bases and the J gene lost 3 bases, with 12 bases spanning the gap. Germline V lookup: CDR1 SGHRS, CDR2 YFSETQ. The CDR3 nucleotides read TGCGCCAGCAGCTTGGTAACAGGGTGGGACTATGGCTACACCTTC. Amino acids: CASSLVTGWDYGYTF.

The rearrangement joins TRBV2 to TRBJ2-5, with D perhaps TRBD1 (6 bases). Germline V gives CDR1 SNHLY, CDR2 FYNNEI. With 9 bases removed from V and 2 bases from J, the gap between germline ends came to 10 bases. The CDR3 totals 12 residues. The CDR3 region has the DNA TGTGCCAGAGGGGGAATTCAAGAGACCCAGTACTTC. Encoded protein: CARGGIQETQYF.

The chain links TRBV5-4 to TRBJ1-1; D is unclear. Trimming stripped 1 base from V and 4 bases from J, with 8 bases between. This CDR3 region has 13 residues. CDR1 and CDR2 (germline): SGHNT, YYREEE (reference sequence). CDR3 DNA sequence: TGTGCCAGCAGCTTGTTAGACTTCACTGAAGCTTTCTTT. This encodes CASSLLDFTEAFF.

The V call is TRBV10-2, the J call TRBJ1-5, with TRBD1 matching 7 bases. Germline V lookup: CDR1 WSHSY, CDR2 SAAADI. The V and J ends lost 3 bases and 4 bases, in that order; junction bases with no gene match: 0. This CDR3 is built from 13 residues. CDR3 amino acids: CASSDRGNQPQHF. CDR3 DNA: TGCGCCAGCAGTGACAGGGGGAATCAGCCCCAGCATTTT.

The rearrangement uses TRBV28 and TRBJ2-7; 9 nucleotides line up with TRBD1. The CDR3 extends over 16 amino acids. V gave up 3 bases and J gave up 4 bases; unmatched junction bases: 10. Germline V gene lookup returns CDR1 MDHEN and CDR2 SYDVKM. Here the CDR3 DNA reads TGTGCCAGCAGTTTTCCATTTGGGACAGGGCCTTACGAGCAGTACTTC. Its translation: CASSFPFGTGPYEQYF.

CDR3 amino acids: CASSRFTSGDTYEQYF. The CDR3 nucleotides are TGCGCCAGCAGCCGCTTTACTAGCGGGGACACCTACGAGCAGTACTTC. The genes are TRBV4-1 and TRBJ2-7; 10 bases agree with TRBD2. The CDR3 sequence is 16 residues long. In germline, CDR1 is MGHRA, CDR2 YSYEKL. Germline trimming cut 4 bases from V and 2 bases from J; bases unmatched to any gene: 8.

This chain links TRBV10-3 with TRBJ2-1; possible D gene TRBD2, 6 bases. CDR1 is ENHRY and CDR2 is SYGVKD in the germline V gene. The CDR3 contains 13 residues. With 9 bases removed from V and 4 bases from J, the gap between germline ends came to 13 bases. CDR3 bases: TGTGCCATGAAACCCCGGGGGTACAATGAGCAGTTCTTC. This codes for CAMKPRGYNEQFF.

The V call is TRBV5-1, the J call TRBJ1-2, with 9 bases that match TRBD1. CDR3 size: 19 residues. Trimming at V came to 4 bases and at J to 0 bases, leaving 16 bases not matched to a gene. Germline V lookup: CDR1 SGHRS, CDR2 YFSETQ. Written as DNA, the CDR3 is TGCGCCAGCAGCGTTACCCATCTCCGGGACAGGGCAACTAACTATGGCTACACCTTC. Encoded protein: CASSVTHLRDRATNYGYTF. Looking up the rest from reference TRBV5-1 and TRBJ1-2 gives the full variable domain: KAGVTQTPRYLIKTRGQQVTLSCSPISGHRSVSWYQQTPGQGLQFLFEYFSETQRNKGNFPGRFSGRQFSNSRSEMNVSTLELGDSALYLCASSVTHLRDRATNYGYTFGSGTRLTVV.

The chain is built from TRBV6-5 and TRBJ1-1; TRBD1 matches at 7 bases. This CDR3 has 13 amino acids. The V gene's germline CDR1 is MNHEY and CDR2 SVGAGI. The junction had 4 bases not matched to a gene; V was cut back by 6 bases and J by 3 bases. The CDR3 DNA reads as TGTGCCAGCAGCAGGGGGTTGGACACTGAAGCTTTCTTT. It is translated as CASSRGLDTEAFF.

The chain couples TRBV6-1 to TRBJ1-2; 7 positions agree with TRBD1. Per the germline V gene, CDR1 is MNHNS and CDR2 is SASEGT. With 7 bases clipped from V and 7 bases from J, the junction kept 6 bases outside the gene matches. The CDR3 has 12 amino acids. Here the CDR3 DNA reads TGTGCCAGCATCACAGGGGAGGCTGGCTACACCTTC. It translates to CASITGEAGYTF.

This clone was observed a single time. The rearrangement uses TRBV28 and TRBJ1-4, with TRBD1 identical over 8 bases. Per the germline V gene, CDR1 is MDHEN and CDR2 is SYDVKM. The CDR3 runs to 13 residues. The V segment lost 5 bases and the J segment 10 bases; nucleotides outside the gene matches: 6. The chain's CDR3 is CASSPGQGGKLFF. CDR3 nucleotides: TGTGCCAGCAGTCCCGGACAGGGTGGAAAACTGTTTTTT.

The chain links TRBV5-1 to TRBJ2-7; TRBD1 matches 8 bases. There are 15 residues in the CDR3. V shed 1 base, J shed 4 bases, and the junction held 7 bases outside the gene matches. Germline CDR1 reads SGHRS; CDR2 reads YFSETQ. This chain's CDR3 is CASSLFPGGAYEQYF. DNA for the CDR3: TGCGCCAGCAGCTTGTTCCCAGGGGGCGCGTACGAGCAGTACTTC.

A few counts support this clone. The CDR3 region has the DNA TGTGCCAGCAGGTACGGACACCAGAACACTGAAGCTTTCTTT. Encoded protein: CASRYGHQNTEAFF. The chain joins TRBV6-1 to TRBJ1-1, with D possibly matching TRBD1 (5 bases). Per the germline V gene, CDR1 is MNHNS and CDR2 is SASEGT. Trimming left V 6 bases short and J 1 base short, with 12 bases between. The CDR3 is made up of 14 amino acids.

This chain connects TRBV5-6 to TRBJ1-1, with 7 positions matching TRBD1. V trimming: 3 bases; J trimming: 3 bases; junction bases outside the gene matches: 5. The CDR3 is made up of 14 amino acids. CDR1 SGHDT and CDR2 YYEEEE come from the germline V gene. CDR3 DNA: TGTGCCAGCAGCTGTTTGGACAGGCACACTGAAGCTTTCTTT. Translated: CASSCLDRHTEAFF.

The chain recombines TRBV21-1 with TRBJ1-1; TRBD1 reflects the table's D call only, with no check against the DNA. TRBV21-1 represents a pseudogene. The CDR3 extends over 12 amino acids. The CDR3 reads CASSQGGTEAFF. CDR3 coding DNA: TGTGCCAGCAGCCAGGGGGGCACTGAAGCTTTCTTT.

V usage is TRBV14 and J usage is TRBJ2-3, with 11 positions matching TRBD2. This CDR3 region has 22 residues. J was trimmed by 1 base and V by 4 bases; bases with no gene match: 22. Germline V CDR1 and CDR2: SGHDN, FVKESK. CDR3 DNA: TGTGCCAGCAGCCTACAACTTCAGCCCGGGCTAGCGGGGGGCTCTGGCACAGATACGCAGTATTTT. This gives the protein CASSLQLQPGLAGGSGTDTQYF.

The chain combines TRBV5-1 with TRBJ2-2; 11 positions agree with TRBD1. J lost 6 bases, V lost 0 bases, and 7 bases had no gene match. In germline, CDR1 is SGHRS, CDR2 YFSETQ. The CDR3 extends over 17 amino acids. The CDR3 DNA reads as TGCGCCAGCAGCTTGGTGCAGGACAGGGGGCGGCCCGGGGAGCTGTTTTTT. Translated: CASSLVQDRGRPGELFF. Full variable domain (missing parts from reference TRBV5-1 and TRBJ2-2): KAGVTQTPRYLIKTRGQQVTLSCSPISGHRSVSWYQQTPGQGLQFLFEYFSETQRNKGNFPGRFSGRQFSNSRSEMNVSTLELGDSALYLCASSLVQDRGRPGELFFGEGSRLTVL.

This clone was observed once. The chain carries TRBV7-9 and TRBJ2-1, with D perhaps matching TRBD2 (5 bases). Germline V lookup: CDR1 SEHNR, CDR2 FQNEAQ (reference sequence). The ends were cut back, 8 bases at V and 4 bases at J, with 30 bases in the middle. This CDR3 has 19 residues. CDR3 residues: CASPTGGFPTPFTYNEQFF. The DNA of the CDR3 is TGTGCCAGCCCGACCGGCGGGTTTCCTACCCCATTTACTTACAATGAGCAGTTCTTC.

The rearrangement uses TRBV4-1 and TRBJ2-7; no firm D call. CDR3 length: 16 amino acids. CDR1 and CDR2 (germline): MGHRA, YSYEKL. V was cut by 0 bases and J by 2 bases, with 14 bases left in between. The CDR3 DNA sequence: TGCGCCAGCAGCCAAGAGGCTCGACTGAGACCCTACGAGCAGTACTTC. It codes for CASSQEARLRPYEQYF.

The CDR3 sequence is CASSEVPQGEETQYF. The CDR3 bases are TGCGCCAGCAGTGAGGTACCACAGGGAGAAGAGACCCAGTACTTC. The chain carries TRBV10-2 and TRBJ2-5, with D possibly matching TRBD1 (6 bases). From germline, CDR1 is WSHSY and CDR2 SAAADI. The CDR3 has 15 residues. Deletions cut 2 bases from V and 3 bases from J, with 13 bases between.

This sequence joins TRBV14 and TRBJ1-1; 11 nucleotides align to TRBD1. The CDR3 spans 16 residues. Germline values: CDR1 SGHDN, CDR2 FVKESK. After removal of 3 bases from V and 2 bases from J, the junction contained 5 bases not matched to a gene. The CDR3 here is CASSQGQGGINTEAFF. In DNA form, the CDR3 reads TGTGCCAGCAGCCAGGGACAGGGGGGAATCAACACTGAAGCTTTCTTT.

This clone has just one count. J is TRBJ1-4 and V is TRBV10-3; possible D gene TRBD1, 6 bases. Germline CDR1 reads ENHRY; CDR2 reads SYGVKD. The CDR3 length is 16 residues. Trimming shortened V by 0 bases and J by 4 bases, and 12 bases separated the two germline ends. This CDR3 reads CAISESYGQHNEKLFF. DNA of the CDR3: TGTGCCATCAGTGAGTCGTACGGACAGCATAATGAAAAACTGTTTTTT.

J is TRBJ1-5 and V is TRBV29-1, with no clear D. The V and J ends lost 4 bases and 5 bases respectively, with 15 bases between them. This CDR3 region has 14 residues. CDR1 SQVTM and CDR2 ANQGSEA come from the germline V gene. The CDR3 sequence is CSVAGGVVDQPQHF. The CDR3 DNA follows: TGCAGCGTTGCCGGCGGGGTGGTAGATCAGCCCCAGCATTTT. The full variable domain, in which reference TRBV29-1 and TRBJ1-5 provide the parts outside the CDR3, is SAVISQKPSRDICQRGTSLTIQCQVDSQVTMMFWYRQQPGQSLTLIATANQGSEATYESGFVIDKFPISRPNLTFSTLTVSNMSPEDSSIYLCSVAGGVVDQPQHFGDGTRLSIL.

V and J are TRBV5-1 and TRBJ2-2, with D maybe TRBD2 (7 bases). V shed 0 bases and J shed 5 bases, with 11 bases lying between them. The germline V gene has CDR1 SGHRS and CDR2 YFSETQ. The CDR3 sequence is 15 residues long. Here the CDR3 DNA reads TGCGCCAGCAGCTTGGCGGGGGGCGGAACCGGGGAGCTGTTTTTT. Residues: CASSLAGGGTGELFF.

The rearrangement uses TRBV4-3 and TRBJ1-2, with 8 bases identical to TRBD1. V shed 0 bases and J 3 bases; nucleotides not matched to a gene: 6. The CDR3 contains 16 residues. Germline-derived CDR1 and CDR2 are LGHNA and YSLEER. The DNA for the CDR3 is TGCGCCAGCAGCCAAGAGAGCCGGGACAGGTACTATGGCTACACCTTC. Amino acids: CASSQESRDRYYGYTF.

This chain links TRBV9 with TRBJ2-1; 8 nucleotides match TRBD2. CDR1 and CDR2 (germline): SGDLS, YYNGEE. The CDR3 spans 16 residues. After removal of 4 bases from V and 5 bases from J, the junction contained 11 bases not matched to a gene. The CDR3 spells CASSPSGGGPHNEQFF. CDR3 bases: TGTGCCAGCAGCCCCTCAGGCGGGGGGCCACACAATGAGCAGTTCTTC.

The J gene is TRBJ2-1, the V gene TRBV6-6; the match to TRBD2 covers 13 bases. The CDR3 covers 15 residues. V was clipped by 4 bases and J by 7 bases; unmatched bases: 4. CDR1 and CDR2 from the germline V gene are MNHNY and SVGAGI (reference sequence). CDR3 in amino acids: CASSWGLAGRNEQFF. CDR3 in DNA: TGTGCCAGCAGTTGGGGACTAGCGGGGCGGAATGAGCAGTTCTTC.